This T cell receptor (beta chain) was recorded in a study of cytomegalovirus exposure and HLA in healthy donors. Background on the study: As released early, the data held about 85 million unique TCRs from HLA-typed donors.

The PCR used 60 Vbeta and 13 Jbeta primers. The repertoire was sequenced with immunoSEQ multiplex PCR; TCRdb's copy has only in-frame clones and lacks some. The data hold under 200,000 clones, with roughly 80% observed a single time. The CDR3 sequence is 16 residues long. In germline, CDR1 is SGHNT, CDR2 YYREEE (reference sequence). With 3 bases removed from V and 0 bases from J, the gap between germline ends came to 16 bases. This TCR derives from a middle-aged man in good health and CMV-seronegative. The chain carries TRBV5-4 and TRBJ2-7, with D perhaps TRBD1 (6 bases). Sequences were obtained from PBMCs. Here the CDR3 reads CASSSEVGRGSYEQYF. As DNA, the CDR3 is TGTGCCAGCAGCTCGGAAGTCGGCAGGGGCTCCTACGAGCAGTACTTC.